Listed below are T cell receptor beta chains from one sample, sequenced in a study of blood T cell repertoires in COVID-19. Clones were read by immunoSEQ multiplex PCR, and TCRdb kept only the in-frame ones, dropping some. The sample lists 200,000 to 250,000 clones; around 84% were seen once. The sample consisted of peripheral blood. All receptors come from a man in his thirties or forties with active or convalescent COVID-19. CDR3s include the opening cysteine and the closing phenylalanine or tryptophan. A D gene is named only where the DNA matches it firmly. Some rows have no size entry. The others give once, few or many, or a class for an expanded clone.

>TRBV27|.|TRBJ1-2|once
CASSETGVWSGYTF
TGTGCCAGCAGTGAAACGGGGGTTTGGAGTGGCTACACCTTC
>TRBV9|.|TRBJ2-6|.
CASSVKIGQTVSGANVLTF
TGTGCCAGCAGCGTTAAAATCGGACAGACGGTCTCTGGGGCCAACGTCCTGACTTTC
>TRBV7-9|.|TRBJ1-4|.
CASSLRGGQNEKLFF
TGTGCCAGCAGCTTACGGGGCGGACAGAATGAAAAACTGTTTTTT
>TRBV5-5|TRBD1|TRBJ2-1|.
CASGPGQGVDEQFF
TGTGCCAGCGGACCGGGACAGGGGGTCGATGAGCAGTTCTTC
>TRBV7-2|.|TRBJ2-5|.
CASSLFSGGSPETQYF
TGTGCCAGCAGCTTATTTTCGGGGGGCAGCCCAGAGACCCAGTACTTC
>TRBV5-4|TRBD1|TRBJ1-1|.
CASSPSTGRRTEAFF
TGTGCCAGCAGCCCCTCGACAGGGAGGAGGACTGAAGCTTTCTTT
>TRBV28|TRBD2|TRBJ2-2|.
CASTLVLAGGMNTGELFF
TGTGCCAGCACTTTGGTCCTAGCGGGGGGGATGAACACCGGGGAGCTGTTTTTT
>TRBV6-6|.|TRBJ1-1|.
CASTLVGVNTEAFF
TGTGCCAGCACCCTGGTAGGGGTGAACACTGAAGCTTTCTTT
>TRBV6-6|.|TRBJ1-4|.
CASKAAQGEKLFF
TGTGCCAGCAAGGCCGCCCAGGGGGAAAAACTGTTTTTT
>TRBV7-6|.|TRBJ2-1|.
CASSPYVASEQFF
TGTGCCAGCAGCCCCTATGTAGCAAGCGAGCAGTTCTTC
>TRBV10-3|TRBD1|TRBJ2-2|.
CAISKGQGPGELFF
TGTGCCATCAGTAAAGGACAGGGGCCCGGGGAGCTGTTTTTT
>TRBV5-1|.|TRBJ2-1|.
CASSWGEGRANEQFF
TGCGCCAGCAGCTGGGGAGAGGGCCGAGCAAATGAGCAGTTCTTC
>TRBV19|TRBD1|TRBJ1-6|.
CASTPRGGDNSPLHF
TGTGCCAGTACCCCGAGAGGGGGCGATAATTCACCCCTCCACTTT
>TRBV6-5|.|TRBJ1-4|once
CASSYLGGTNEKLFF
TGTGCCAGCAGTTACTTGGGAGGCACTAATGAAAAACTGTTTTTT
>TRBV5-1|TRBD2|TRBJ2-7|.
CASSLAAGAPYEQYF
TGCGCCAGCAGCCTCGCGGCGGGAGCCCCCTACGAGCAGTACTTC
>TRBV18|TRBD1|TRBJ2-2|.
CASSPGQGATGELFF
TGTGCCAGCTCACCAGGACAGGGGGCAACCGGGGAGCTGTTTTTT
>TRBV7-9|.|TRBJ2-7|.
CASGGGTYEQYF
TGTGCCAGCGGAGGAGGAACCTACGAGCAGTACTTC
>TRBV5-1|.|TRBJ1-2|few
CASSLQPGTSNGYTF
TGCGCCAGCAGCCTCCAGCCGGGGACAAGTAATGGCTACACCTTC
>TRBV12-3/TRBV12-4|.|TRBJ2-7|.
CASSFVTGSLYF
TGTGCCAGCAGTTTCGTTACAGGTAGTCTTTACTTC
>TRBV28|.|TRBJ1-2|.
CASSFGGQGPYGYTF
TGTGCCAGCAGTTTCGGGGGGCAGGGTCCCTATGGCTACACCTTC
>TRBV4-1|.|TRBJ2-5|once
CASSQGVTGEGETQYF
TGCGCCAGCAGCCAAGGCGTGACGGGGGAAGGAGAGACCCAGTACTTC
>TRBV5-1|TRBD1|TRBJ2-5|.
CASSLKGQGAQETQYF
TGCGCCAGCAGCTTGAAGGGACAGGGGGCCCAAGAGACCCAGTACTTC
>TRBV6-2/TRBV6-3|.|TRBJ2-1|.
CASSYEAGGRSNINEQFF
TGTGCCAGCAGTTACGAGGCCGGGGGGCGGTCTAACATCAATGAGCAGTTCTTC
>TRBV11-2|.|TRBJ2-1|.
CASSSSAGTYNEQFF
TGTGCCAGCAGCTCCTCGGCGGGAACCTACAATGAGCAGTTCTTC
>TRBV2|TRBD1|TRBJ1-2|.
CASHTGENYGYTF
TGTGCCAGTCATACAGGGGAAAACTATGGCTACACCTTC
>TRBV9|TRBD1|TRBJ1-1|.
CASSLQGHNTEAFF
TGTGCCAGCAGCTTACAGGGGCATAACACTGAAGCTTTCTTT
>TRBV11-2|.|TRBJ1-1|.
CASSAGVLVYENTEAFF
TGTGCCAGCAGCGCAGGGGTCCTGGTGTACGAGAACACTGAAGCTTTCTTT
>TRBV9|TRBD1|TRBJ1-4|.
CASSKDRGNEKLFF
TGTGCCAGCAGCAAAGACAGGGGTAATGAAAAACTGTTTTTT
>TRBV30|.|TRBJ2-5|.
CAWSFRGGPQYF
TGTGCCTGGAGTTTCCGAGGAGGGCCCCAGTACTTC
>TRBV7-8|TRBD1|TRBJ2-7|.
CASSSDRVGEQYF
TGTGCCAGCAGCTCAGACAGGGTTGGCGAGCAGTACTTC
>TRBV28|.|TRBJ1-2|few
CASSRGGTNYGYTF
TGTGCCAGCAGTCGCGGAGGAACTAACTATGGCTACACCTTC
>TRBV28|.|TRBJ1-2|.
CASRTGTDTYGYTF
TGTGCCAGCAGGACCGGGACTGACACCTATGGCTACACCTTC
>TRBV6-2/TRBV6-3|TRBD2|TRBJ2-5|.
CASSPTSGGLWTQYF
TGTGCCAGCAGTCCGACTAGCGGGGGCCTATGGACCCAGTACTTC
>TRBV2|TRBD1|TRBJ1-1|.
CASSEDRGWPEAFF
TGTGCCAGCAGTGAAGACAGGGGATGGCCTGAAGCTTTCTTT
>TRBV24-1|TRBD2|TRBJ2-7|.
CATSSGIGYEQYF
TGTGCCACCAGTAGCGGGATCGGCTACGAGCAGTACTTC
>TRBV5-1|TRBD2|TRBJ2-1|.
CASSLEVAGVQFF
TGCGCCAGCAGCTTGGAGGTAGCGGGAGTACAGTTCTTC
>TRBV29-1|.|TRBJ2-3|once
CSVEEDGTDTQYF
TGCAGCGTTGAGGAGGACGGCACAGATACGCAGTATTTT
>TRBV28|TRBD1|TRBJ1-2|.
CASSSTGVLLGYTF
TGTGCCAGCAGTTCGACAGGGGTGCTCCTAGGCTACACCTTC
>TRBV10-3|TRBD2|TRBJ2-5|.
CAISGTSGSLETQYF
TGTGCCATCAGCGGGACTAGCGGGAGTTTAGAGACCCAGTACTTC
>TRBV7-2|TRBD1|TRBJ2-7|.
CASSLVGQGSYEQYF
TGTGCCAGCAGCTTAGTCGGACAGGGTTCCTACGAGCAGTACTTC
>TRBV20-1|TRBD1|TRBJ2-2|once
CSASFQGASGELFF
TGCAGTGCTAGTTTCCAGGGGGCGTCGGGGGAGCTGTTTTTT
>TRBV6-6|.|TRBJ2-7|.
CASSYQQGAYEQYF
TGTGCCAGCAGTTACCAACAGGGAGCGTACGAGCAGTACTTC
>TRBV12-3/TRBV12-4|.|TRBJ1-5|.
CASSLRANQPQHF
TGTGCCAGCAGTTTAAGAGCTAATCAGCCCCAGCATTTT
>TRBV7-2|TRBD2|TRBJ2-3|.
CASSWPLAEGPTDTQYF
TGTGCCAGCAGCTGGCCACTAGCGGAGGGCCCCACAGATACGCAGTATTTT
>TRBV9|TRBD2|TRBJ2-7|.
CASSLSGTTNYEQYF
TGTGCCAGCAGTCTTTCCGGGACTACTAACTACGAGCAGTACTTC
>TRBV3-1/TRBV3-2|.|TRBJ2-1|.
CASSEHYNEQFF
TGTGCCAGCAGCGAGCACTACAATGAGCAGTTCTTC
>TRBV28|TRBD2|TRBJ2-3|.
CASSSPGLAGSDTQYF
TGTGCCAGCAGTTCCCCGGGACTAGCGGGGTCAGATACGCAGTATTTT
>TRBV5-4|.|TRBJ1-2|few
CASRPSGGVGYGYTF
TGTGCCAGCAGGCCGAGTGGGGGGGTCGGCTATGGCTACACCTTC
>TRBV7-2|.|TRBJ1-1|.
CASRPLTMNTEAFF
TGTGCCAGCAGACCCCTAACTATGAACACTGAAGCTTTCTTT
>TRBV28|.|TRBJ2-1|.
CASSLSYNEQFF
TGTGCCAGCAGTCTATCCTACAATGAGCAGTTCTTC
>TRBV7-2|TRBD2|TRBJ2-1|many
CASSRGTSVLNEQFF
TGTGCCAGCAGCCGCGGGACTAGCGTCCTGAATGAGCAGTTCTTC
>TRBV7-2|TRBD1|TRBJ2-1|.
CASSFGKKTGAGEQFF
TGTGCCAGCAGCTTCGGGAAGAAGACAGGGGCGGGGGAGCAGTTCTTC
>TRBV25-1|TRBD2|TRBJ2-3|.
CASSEEAGAGDTQYF
TGTGCCAGCAGTGAAGAGGCGGGAGCTGGAGATACGCAGTATTTT
>TRBV19|TRBD1|TRBJ2-7|.
CASSYTGGWEQYF
TGTGCCAGTAGCTACACAGGGGGTTGGGAGCAGTACTTC
>TRBV29-1|.|TRBJ1-1|.
CSVVIGKAQVNTEAFF
TGCAGCGTTGTGATTGGTAAGGCGCAGGTCAACACTGAAGCTTTCTTT